This T cell receptor beta chain was recovered during a study of T cells in Graves' hyperthyroidism and ophthalmopathy. What was amplified from RNA transcripts were TCR beta CDR3 regions. When the TCR CDR3 underwent first-round RT-PCR, the HTBI primer set was used. One entry per CDR3 protein, called by TCRdb with MiXCR from the multiplex PCR reads. The repertoire holds about 130,000 distinct CDR3 sequences, with roughly a fifth as singletons. This clonotype was found many times. The antigen is not known. Overall study results and limits: The model foresaw ophthalmopathy a median around 6 months prior to onset. Blood also carried most thyroid clonotypes expanded above 0.001. A model of 13 V-J features distinguished ophthalmopathy from stable hyperthyroidism.

J gave up 3 bases and V 1 base, and 4 bases lay outside the gene matches. The CDR3 has 14 amino acids. Germline assignment: CDR1 DFQATT and CDR2 SNEGSKA (reference sequence). Patients showing uncontrolled infection, other autoimmune disease, pregnancy or lactation were ineligible. The origin of this receptor is a woman in her forties or fifties with Graves' hyperthyroidism that later progressed to Graves' ophthalmopathy. The chain combines TRBV20-1 with TRBJ2-7, with TRBD2 matching 9 bases. The sample comprised blood. In DNA form, the CDR3 reads TGCAGTGCTAGAGGGGTAGCGGGAGACTACGAGCAGTACTTC. This translates into CSARGVAGDYEQYF.